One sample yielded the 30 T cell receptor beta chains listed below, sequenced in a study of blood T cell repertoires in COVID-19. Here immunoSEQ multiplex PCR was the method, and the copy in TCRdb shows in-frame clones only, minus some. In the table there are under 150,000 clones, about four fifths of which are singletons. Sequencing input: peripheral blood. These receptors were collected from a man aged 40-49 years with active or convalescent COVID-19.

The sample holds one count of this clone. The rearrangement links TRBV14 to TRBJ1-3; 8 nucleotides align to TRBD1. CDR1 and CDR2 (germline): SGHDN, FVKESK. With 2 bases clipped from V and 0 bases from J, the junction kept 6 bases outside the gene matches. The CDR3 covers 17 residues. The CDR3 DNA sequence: TGTGCCAGCAGCCAAACAAGGACAGGGATCTCTGGAAACACCATATATTTT. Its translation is CASSQTRTGISGNTIYF. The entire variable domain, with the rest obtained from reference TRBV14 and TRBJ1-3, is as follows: EAGVTQFPSHSVIEKGQTVTLRCDPISGHDNLYWYRRVMGKEIKFLLHFVKESKQDESGMPNNRFLAERTGGTYSTLKVQPAELEDSGVYFCASSQTRTGISGNTIYFGEGSWLTVV.

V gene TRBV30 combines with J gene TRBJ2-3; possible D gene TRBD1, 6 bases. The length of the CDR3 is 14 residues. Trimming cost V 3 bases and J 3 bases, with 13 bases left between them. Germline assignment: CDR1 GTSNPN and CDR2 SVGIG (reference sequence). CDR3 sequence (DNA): TGTGCCTGGAGCCGACAGGTAGGGACAGATACGCAGTATTTT. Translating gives CAWSRQVGTDTQYF.

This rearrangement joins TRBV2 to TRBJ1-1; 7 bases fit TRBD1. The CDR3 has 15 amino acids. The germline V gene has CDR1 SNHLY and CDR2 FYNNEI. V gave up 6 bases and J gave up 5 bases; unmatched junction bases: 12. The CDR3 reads CASRRQGDLGTEAFF. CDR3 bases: TGTGCCAGCAGAAGACAGGGAGATCTGGGGACTGAAGCTTTCTTT.

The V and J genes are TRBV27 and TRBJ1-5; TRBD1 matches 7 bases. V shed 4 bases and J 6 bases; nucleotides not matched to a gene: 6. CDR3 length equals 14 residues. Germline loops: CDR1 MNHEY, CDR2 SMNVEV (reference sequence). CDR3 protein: CASSSDTGAQPQHF. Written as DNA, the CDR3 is TGTGCCAGCAGTTCAGATACAGGGGCTCAGCCCCAGCATTTT.

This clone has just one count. CDR3: CASSINGGALNEQFF. The CDR3 coding sequence is TGTGCCAGTAGTATAAACGGGGGGGCCCTCAATGAGCAGTTCTTC. The rearrangement joins TRBV19 to TRBJ2-1; 8 bases agree with TRBD2. Per the germline V gene, CDR1 is LNHDA and CDR2 is SQIVND (reference sequence). This CDR3 has 15 residues. The V segment lost 2 bases and the J segment 6 bases; nucleotides outside the gene matches: 6.

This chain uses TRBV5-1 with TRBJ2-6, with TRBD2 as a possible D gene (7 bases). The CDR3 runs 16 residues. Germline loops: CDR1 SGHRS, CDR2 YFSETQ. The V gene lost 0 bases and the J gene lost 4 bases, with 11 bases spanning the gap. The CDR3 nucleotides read TGCGCCAGCAGCTTGGTAGGGGGGGCCGGGGCCAACGTCCTGACTTTC. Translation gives CASSLVGGAGANVLTF. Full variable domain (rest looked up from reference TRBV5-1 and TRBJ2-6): KAGVTQTPRYLIKTRGQQVTLSCSPISGHRSVSWYQQTPGQGLQFLFEYFSETQRNKGNFPGRFSGRQFSNSRSEMNVSTLELGDSALYLCASSLVGGAGANVLTFGAGSRLTVL.

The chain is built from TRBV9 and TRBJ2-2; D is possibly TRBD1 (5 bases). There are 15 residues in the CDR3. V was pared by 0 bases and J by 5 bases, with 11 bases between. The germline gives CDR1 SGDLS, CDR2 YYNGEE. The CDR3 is CASSVGGAMTGELFF. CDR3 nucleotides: TGTGCCAGCAGCGTAGGGGGCGCCATGACCGGGGAGCTGTTTTTT.

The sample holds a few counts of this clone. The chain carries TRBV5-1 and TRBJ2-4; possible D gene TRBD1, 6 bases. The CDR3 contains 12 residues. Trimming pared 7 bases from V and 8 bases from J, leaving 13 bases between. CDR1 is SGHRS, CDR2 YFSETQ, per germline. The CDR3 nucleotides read TGCGCCAGCGGGGGCCCATCGGACATTCAGTACTTC. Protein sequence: CASGGPSDIQYF.

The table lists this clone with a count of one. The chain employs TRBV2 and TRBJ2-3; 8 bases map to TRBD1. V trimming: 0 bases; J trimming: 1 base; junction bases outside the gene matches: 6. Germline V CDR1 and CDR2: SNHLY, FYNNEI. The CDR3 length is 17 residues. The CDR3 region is CASSEAGFRGRTDTQYF. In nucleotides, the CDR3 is TGTGCCAGCAGTGAAGCCGGGTTCAGGGGGCGCACAGATACGCAGTATTTT.

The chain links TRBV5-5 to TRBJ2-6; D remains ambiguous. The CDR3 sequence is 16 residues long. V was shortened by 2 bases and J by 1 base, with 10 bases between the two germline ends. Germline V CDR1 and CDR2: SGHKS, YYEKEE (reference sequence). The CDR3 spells CASSLGPGSGANVLTF. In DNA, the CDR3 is TGTGCCAGCAGCTTAGGTCCGGGTTCTGGGGCCAACGTCCTGACTTTC.

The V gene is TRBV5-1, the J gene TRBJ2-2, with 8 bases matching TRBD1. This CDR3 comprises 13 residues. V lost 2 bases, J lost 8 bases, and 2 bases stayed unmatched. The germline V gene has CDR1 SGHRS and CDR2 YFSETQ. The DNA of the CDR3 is TGCGCCAGCAGCTTAGGACAGGGTGGGGAGCTGTTTTTT. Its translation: CASSLGQGGELFF.

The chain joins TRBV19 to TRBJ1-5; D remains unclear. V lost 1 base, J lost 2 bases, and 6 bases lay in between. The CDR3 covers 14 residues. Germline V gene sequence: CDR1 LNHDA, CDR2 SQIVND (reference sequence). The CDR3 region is CASSIGPGNQPQHF. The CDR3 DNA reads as TGTGCCAGTAGTATAGGTCCGGGCAATCAGCCCCAGCATTTT.

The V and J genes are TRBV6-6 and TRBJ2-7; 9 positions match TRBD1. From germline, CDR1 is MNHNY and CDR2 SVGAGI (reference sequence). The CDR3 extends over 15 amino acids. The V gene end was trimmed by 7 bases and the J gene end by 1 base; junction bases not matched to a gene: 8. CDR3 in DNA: TGTGCCAGCACCGTTACAGGGGGCCCTTCCTACGAGCAGTACTTC. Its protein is CASTVTGGPSYEQYF.

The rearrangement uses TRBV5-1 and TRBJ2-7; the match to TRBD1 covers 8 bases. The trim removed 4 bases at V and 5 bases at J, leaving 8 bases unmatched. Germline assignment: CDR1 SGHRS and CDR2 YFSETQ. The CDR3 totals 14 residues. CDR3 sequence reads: CASSGGTGGHEQYF. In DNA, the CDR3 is TGCGCCAGCAGCGGGGGGACAGGTGGGCACGAGCAGTACTTC.

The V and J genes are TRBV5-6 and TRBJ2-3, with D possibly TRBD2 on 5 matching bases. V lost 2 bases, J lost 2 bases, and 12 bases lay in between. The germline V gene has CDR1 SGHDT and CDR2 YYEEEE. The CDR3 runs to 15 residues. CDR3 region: CASSFGLFSTDTQYF. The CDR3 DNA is TGTGCCAGCAGCTTCGGACTTTTTTCCACAGATACGCAGTATTTT. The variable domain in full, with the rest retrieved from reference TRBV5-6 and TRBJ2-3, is DAGVTQSPTHLIKTRGQQVTLRCSPKSGHDTVSWYQQALGQGPQFIFQYYEEEERQRGNFPDRFSGHQFPNYSSELNVNALLLGDSALYLCASSFGLFSTDTQYFGPGTRLTVL.

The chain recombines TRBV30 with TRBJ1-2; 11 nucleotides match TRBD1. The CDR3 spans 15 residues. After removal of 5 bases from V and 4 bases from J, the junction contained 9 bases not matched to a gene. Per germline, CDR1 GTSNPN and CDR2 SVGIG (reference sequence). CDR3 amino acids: CAWEDRGRGIYGYTF. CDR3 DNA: TGTGCCTGGGAGGACAGGGGGCGCGGTATCTATGGCTACACCTTC.

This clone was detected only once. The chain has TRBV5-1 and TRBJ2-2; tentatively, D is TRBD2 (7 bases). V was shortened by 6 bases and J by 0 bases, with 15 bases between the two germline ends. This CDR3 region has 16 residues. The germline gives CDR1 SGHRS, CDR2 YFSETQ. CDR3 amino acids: CASTARGASNTGELFF. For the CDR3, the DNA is TGCGCCAGCACCGCACGGGGGGCCTCGAACACCGGGGAGCTGTTTTTT.

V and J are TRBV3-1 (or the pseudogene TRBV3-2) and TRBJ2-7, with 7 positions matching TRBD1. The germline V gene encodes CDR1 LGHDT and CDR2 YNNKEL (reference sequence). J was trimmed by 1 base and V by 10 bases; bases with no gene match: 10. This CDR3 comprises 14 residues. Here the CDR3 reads CATARGTVSYEQYF. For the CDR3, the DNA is TGTGCCACTGCCAGGGGGACGGTATCCTACGAGCAGTACTTC.

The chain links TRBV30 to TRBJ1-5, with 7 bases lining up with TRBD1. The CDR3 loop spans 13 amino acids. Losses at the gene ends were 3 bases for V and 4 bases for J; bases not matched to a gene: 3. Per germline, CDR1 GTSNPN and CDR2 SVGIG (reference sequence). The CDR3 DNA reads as TGTGCCTGGAGCCTACAGGGGAATCAGCCCCAGCATTTT. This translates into CAWSLQGNQPQHF.

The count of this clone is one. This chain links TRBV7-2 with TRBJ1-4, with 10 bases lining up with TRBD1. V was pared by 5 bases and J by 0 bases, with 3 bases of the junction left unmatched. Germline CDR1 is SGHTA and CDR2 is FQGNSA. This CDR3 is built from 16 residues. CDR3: CASSPGQGATNEKLFF. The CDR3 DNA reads TGTGCCAGCAGCCCCGGACAGGGGGCAACTAATGAAAAACTGTTTTTT.

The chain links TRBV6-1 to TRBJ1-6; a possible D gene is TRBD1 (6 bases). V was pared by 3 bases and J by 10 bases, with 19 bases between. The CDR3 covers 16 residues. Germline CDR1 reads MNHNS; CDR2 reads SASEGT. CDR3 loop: CASSEIQGESSSPLHF. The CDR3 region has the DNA TGTGCCAGCAGTGAGATACAGGGAGAAAGCTCATCACCCCTCCACTTT.

Here the CDR3 reads CASSLQQSNSPLHF. CDR3 in DNA: TGTGCCAGCAGTTTACAACAATCCAATTCACCCCTCCACTTT. The V and J genes are TRBV27 and TRBJ1-6; no reliable D call. Per the germline V gene, CDR1 is MNHEY and CDR2 is SMNVEV (reference sequence). Trimming pared 2 bases from V and 7 bases from J, leaving 9 bases between. This CDR3 is built from 14 residues.

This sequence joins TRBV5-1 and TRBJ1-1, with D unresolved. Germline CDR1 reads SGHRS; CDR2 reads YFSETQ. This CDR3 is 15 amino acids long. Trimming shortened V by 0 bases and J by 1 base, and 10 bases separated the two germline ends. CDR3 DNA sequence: TGCGCCAGCAGCTTGGGTGTATCCTCGAACACTGAAGCTTTCTTT. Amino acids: CASSLGVSSNTEAFF.

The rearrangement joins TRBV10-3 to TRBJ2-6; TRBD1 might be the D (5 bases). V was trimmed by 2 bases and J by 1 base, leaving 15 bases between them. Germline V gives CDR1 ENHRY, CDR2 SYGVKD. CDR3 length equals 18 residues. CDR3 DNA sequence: TGTGCCATCAGTGAGAGAGGACAAGGGGAATCTGGGGCCAACGTCCTGACTTTC. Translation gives CAISERGQGESGANVLTF.

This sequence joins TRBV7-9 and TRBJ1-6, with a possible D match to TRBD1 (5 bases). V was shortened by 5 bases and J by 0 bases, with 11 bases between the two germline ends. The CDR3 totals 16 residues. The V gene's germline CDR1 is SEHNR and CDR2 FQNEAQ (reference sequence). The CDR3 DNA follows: TGTGCCAGCAGCCCGGGGGGTGACTCCTATAATTCACCCCTCCACTTT. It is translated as CASSPGGDSYNSPLHF. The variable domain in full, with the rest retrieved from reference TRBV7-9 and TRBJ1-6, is DTGVSQNPRHKITKRGQNVTFRCDPISEHNRLYWYRQTLGQGPEFLTYFQNEAQLEKSRLLSDRFSAERPKGSFSTLEIQRTEQGDSAMYLCASSPGGDSYNSPLHFGNGTRLTVT.

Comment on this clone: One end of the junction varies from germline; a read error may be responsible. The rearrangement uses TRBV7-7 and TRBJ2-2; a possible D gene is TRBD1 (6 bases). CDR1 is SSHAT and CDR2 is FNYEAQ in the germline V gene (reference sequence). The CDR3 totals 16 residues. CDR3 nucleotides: TGTGCTAGCAGCTTAGTCTCACAGGGATTTTCCGGGGAGCTGTTTTTT. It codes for CASSLVSQGFSGELFF.

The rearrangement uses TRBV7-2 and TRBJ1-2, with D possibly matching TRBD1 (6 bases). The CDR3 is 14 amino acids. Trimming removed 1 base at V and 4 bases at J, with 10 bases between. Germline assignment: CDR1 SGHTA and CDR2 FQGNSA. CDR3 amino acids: CASSLDRTAYGYTF. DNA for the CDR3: TGTGCCAGCAGCTTAGATAGGACAGCCTATGGCTACACCTTC.

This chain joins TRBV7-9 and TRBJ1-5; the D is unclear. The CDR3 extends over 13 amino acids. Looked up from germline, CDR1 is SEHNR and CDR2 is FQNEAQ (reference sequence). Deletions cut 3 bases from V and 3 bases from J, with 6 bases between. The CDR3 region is CASSFGLNQPQHF. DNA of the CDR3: TGTGCCAGCAGCTTCGGACTCAATCAGCCCCAGCATTTT.

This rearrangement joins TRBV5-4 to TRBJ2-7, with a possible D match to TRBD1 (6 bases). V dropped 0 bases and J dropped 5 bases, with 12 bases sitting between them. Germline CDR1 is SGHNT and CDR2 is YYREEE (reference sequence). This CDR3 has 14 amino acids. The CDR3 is CASSLDQGKNEQYF. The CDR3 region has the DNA TGTGCCAGCAGCTTGGACCAGGGGAAGAACGAGCAGTACTTC. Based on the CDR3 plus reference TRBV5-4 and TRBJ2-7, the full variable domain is ETGVTQSPTHLIKTRGQQVTLRCSSQSGHNTVSWYQQALGQGPQFIFQYYREEENGRGNFPPRFSGLQFPNYSSELNVNALELDDSALYLCASSLDQGKNEQYFGPGTRLTVT.

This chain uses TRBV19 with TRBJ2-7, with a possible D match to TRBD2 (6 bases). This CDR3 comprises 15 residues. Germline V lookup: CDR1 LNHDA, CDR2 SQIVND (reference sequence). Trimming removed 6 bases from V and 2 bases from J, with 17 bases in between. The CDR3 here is CASSGGESRTYEQYF. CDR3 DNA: TGTGCCAGTAGCGGAGGGGAGTCTCGGACCTACGAGCAGTACTTC.